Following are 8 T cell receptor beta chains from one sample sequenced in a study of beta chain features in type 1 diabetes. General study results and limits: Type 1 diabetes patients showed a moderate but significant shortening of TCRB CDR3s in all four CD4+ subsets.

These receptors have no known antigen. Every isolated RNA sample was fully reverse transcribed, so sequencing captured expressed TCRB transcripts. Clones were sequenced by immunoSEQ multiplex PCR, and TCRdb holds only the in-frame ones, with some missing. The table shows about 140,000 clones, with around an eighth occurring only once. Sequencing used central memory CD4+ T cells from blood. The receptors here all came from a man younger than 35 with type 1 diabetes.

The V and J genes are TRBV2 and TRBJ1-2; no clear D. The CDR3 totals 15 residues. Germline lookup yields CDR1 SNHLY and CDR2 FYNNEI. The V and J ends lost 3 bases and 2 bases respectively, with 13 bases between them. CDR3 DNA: TGTGCCAGCAGTGACGTTGGCCTCTCCAACTATGGCTACACCTTC. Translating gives CASSDVGLSNYGYTF.

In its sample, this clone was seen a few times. The CDR3 coding sequence is TGTGCCAGCACCAACCAGGGGACCCAGGGAGGCTACACCTTC. As protein: CASTNQGTQGGYTF. The chain is built from TRBV27 and TRBJ1-2; perhaps TRBD1 as D (6 bases). The V gene lost 7 bases and the J gene lost 8 bases, with 20 bases spanning the gap. Germline CDR1 is MNHEY and CDR2 is SMNVEV (reference sequence). This CDR3 is 14 amino acids long.

The chain's CDR3 is CASSDQGQGNQPQHF. The CDR3 DNA reads as TGTGCCAGCAGTGATCAGGGACAGGGCAATCAGCCCCAGCATTTT. V and J are TRBV5-6 and TRBJ1-5; 8 bases map to TRBD1. After removal of 5 bases from V and 2 bases from J, the junction contained 6 bases not matched to a gene. The CDR3 runs 15 residues. Germline V gene sequence: CDR1 SGHDT, CDR2 YYEEEE.

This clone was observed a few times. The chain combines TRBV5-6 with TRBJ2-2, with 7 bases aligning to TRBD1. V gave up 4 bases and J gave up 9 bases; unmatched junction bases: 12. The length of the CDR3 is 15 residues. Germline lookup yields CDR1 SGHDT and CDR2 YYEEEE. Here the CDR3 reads CASSLIEQGSWELFF. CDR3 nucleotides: TGTGCCAGCAGCCTGATCGAACAGGGGTCTTGGGAGCTGTTTTTT.

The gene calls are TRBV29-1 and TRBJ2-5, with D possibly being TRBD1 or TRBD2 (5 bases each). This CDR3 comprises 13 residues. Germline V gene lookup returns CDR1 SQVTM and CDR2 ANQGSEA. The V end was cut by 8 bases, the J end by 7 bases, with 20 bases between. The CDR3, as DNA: TGCAGCTCACTCCGGGACGGAACCCGGACCCAGTACTTC. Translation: CSSLRDGTRTQYF. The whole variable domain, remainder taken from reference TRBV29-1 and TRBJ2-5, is SAVISQKPSRDICQRGTSLTIQCQVDSQVTMMFWYRQQPGQSLTLIATANQGSEATYESGFVIDKFPISRPNLTFSTLTVSNMSPEDSSIYLCSSLRDGTRTQYFGPGTRLLVL.

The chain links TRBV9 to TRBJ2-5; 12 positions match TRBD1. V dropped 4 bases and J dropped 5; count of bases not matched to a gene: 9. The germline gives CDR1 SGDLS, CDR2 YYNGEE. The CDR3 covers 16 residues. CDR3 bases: TGTGCCAGCAGCCCATTGGGACAGGGGGCGTGGGAGACCCAGTACTTC. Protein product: CASSPLGQGAWETQYF.

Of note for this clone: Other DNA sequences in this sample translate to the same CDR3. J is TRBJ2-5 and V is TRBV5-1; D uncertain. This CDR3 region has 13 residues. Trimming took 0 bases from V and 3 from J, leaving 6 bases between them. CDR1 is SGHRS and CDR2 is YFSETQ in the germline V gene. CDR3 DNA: TGCGCCAGCAGCTTGGGCTCGGAAGAGACCCAGTACTTC. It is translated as CASSLGSEETQYF.

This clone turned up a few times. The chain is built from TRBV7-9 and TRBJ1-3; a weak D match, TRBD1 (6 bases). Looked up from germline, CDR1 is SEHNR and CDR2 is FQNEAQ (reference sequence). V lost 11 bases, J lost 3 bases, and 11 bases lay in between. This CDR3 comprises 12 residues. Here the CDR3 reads CAYGGLGNTIYF. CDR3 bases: TGTGCCTATGGGGGGCTTGGAAACACCATATATTTT.